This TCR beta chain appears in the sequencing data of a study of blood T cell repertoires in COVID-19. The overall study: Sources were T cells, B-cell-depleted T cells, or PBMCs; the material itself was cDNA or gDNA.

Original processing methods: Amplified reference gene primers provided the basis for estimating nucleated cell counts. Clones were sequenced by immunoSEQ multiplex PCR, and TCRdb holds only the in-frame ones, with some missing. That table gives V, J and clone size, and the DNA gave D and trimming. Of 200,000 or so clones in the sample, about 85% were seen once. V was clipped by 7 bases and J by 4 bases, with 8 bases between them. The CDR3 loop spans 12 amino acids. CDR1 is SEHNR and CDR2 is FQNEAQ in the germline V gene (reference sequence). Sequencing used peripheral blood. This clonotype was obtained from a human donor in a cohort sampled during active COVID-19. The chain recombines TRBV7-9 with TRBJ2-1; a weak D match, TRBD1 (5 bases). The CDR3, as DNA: TGTGCCAGCACTCAGGGATACAATGAGCAGTTCTTC. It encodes CASTQGYNEQFF.